This TCR beta chain appears in the sequencing data of a study of shared clonotypes between healthy human individuals. Study findings and constraints: The sole specimen, blood, was sampled, and tissue repertoires likely differ.

The naive CD8 subset, CD45RO-negative cells positively selected for CCR7, excluded terminally differentiated effector memory CD45RA+ cells. The data were produced by immunoSEQ multiplex PCR, yet TCRdb's version contains in-frame clones alone and is incomplete. The data show under 2,000,000 clones, over 85% seen once. As to this clone: What it binds is unknown.

Input material: naive CD8+ T cells sorted from blood. The receptor comes from a man between 18 and 29 years old in good health.

In DNA form, the CDR3 reads TGTGCCAGCAGCTCGGGAGGCCGGGGAGCTTTCTTT. It specifies CASSSGGRGAFF. The chain recombines TRBV5-6 with TRBJ1-1, with unresolved D. Per the germline V gene, CDR1 is SGHDT and CDR2 is YYEEEE. The V end lost 3 bases, the J end lost 10 bases, and 13 bases lay between the germline ends. This CDR3 is 12 amino acids long.